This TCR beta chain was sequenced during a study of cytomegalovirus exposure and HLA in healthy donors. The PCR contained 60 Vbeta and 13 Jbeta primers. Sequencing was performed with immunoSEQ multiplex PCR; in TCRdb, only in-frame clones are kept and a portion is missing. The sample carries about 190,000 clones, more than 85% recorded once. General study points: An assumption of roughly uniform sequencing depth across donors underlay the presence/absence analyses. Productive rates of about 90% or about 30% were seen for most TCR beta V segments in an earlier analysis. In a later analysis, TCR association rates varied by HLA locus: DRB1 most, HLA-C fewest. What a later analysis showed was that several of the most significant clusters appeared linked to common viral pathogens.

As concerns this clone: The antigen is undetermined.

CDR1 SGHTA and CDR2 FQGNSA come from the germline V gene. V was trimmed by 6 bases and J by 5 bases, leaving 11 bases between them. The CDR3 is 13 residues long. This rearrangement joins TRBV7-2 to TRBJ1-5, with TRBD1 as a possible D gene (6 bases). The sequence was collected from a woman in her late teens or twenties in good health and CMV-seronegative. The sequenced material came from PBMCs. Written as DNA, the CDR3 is TGTGCCAGCAGTCGAGACAGGTATCAGCCCCAGCATTTT. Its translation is CASSRDRYQPQHF.